These T cell receptor beta chains were read from a single sample in a study of spatial heterogeneity in lung cancer. Each CDR3 protein gets one entry after TCRdb re-called the 5' RACE reads with MiXCR. The sample gives approximately 40,000 distinct CDR3 sequences, under 7.5% of which show up once; about 39% is in the top ten. Here the sequenced sample was PBMCs, taken at surgery. Receptors were obtained from a female donor with early-stage non-small cell lung cancer. CDR3s leave out the opening cysteine and the closing phenylalanine or tryptophan.

v_gene	j_gene	CDR3aa
TRBV5-1	TRBJ2-1	ASSLGTNSNEQF
TRBV18	TRBJ2-7	ASSGGDGYEQY
TRBV11-2	TRBJ2-5	ASSPPGQQVRQETQY
TRBV11-2	TRBJ2-3	ASQGAGRVGTQY
TRBV5-1	TRBJ2-2	ASSLVVNTGELF
TRBV20-1	TRBJ2-1	SVRTGTDNEQF
TRBV6-2/TRBV6-3	TRBJ2-2	ASRTTNTGELF
TRBV27	TRBJ2-5	ASSDGQGRFETQY
TRBV4-1	TRBJ2-2	ASGTEENTGELF
TRBV19	TRBJ1-5	ASSIDEASGNQPQH
TRBV20-1	TRBJ2-2	SASSGGRDGELF
TRBV15	TRBJ2-3	ATSSQTGGLRVDTQY
TRBV5-8	TRBJ2-2	ASSSGTGYTGELF
TRBV18	TRBJ1-1	VSSPTDRVAEAF
TRBV5-1	TRBJ2-1	ASSLPGVNEQF
TRBV6-6	TRBJ2-7	ASRAAVGQGAAEQY
TRBV9	TRBJ2-2	ASSFDLHATGELF
TRBV29-1	TRBJ1-2	SGTGDPYGYT
TRBV7-2	TRBJ1-6	ASSSQGTNSPLH
TRBV6-1	TRBJ2-5	ASRVGTDQETQY
TRBV6-7	TRBJ1-1	ASSTWGGLGAEAF
TRBV29-1	TRBJ1-2	SVGTTVGGYT
TRBV12-3/TRBV12-4	TRBJ2-7	ASSWRGYEQY
TRBV10-3	TRBJ1-6	AIRRDGGNSPLH